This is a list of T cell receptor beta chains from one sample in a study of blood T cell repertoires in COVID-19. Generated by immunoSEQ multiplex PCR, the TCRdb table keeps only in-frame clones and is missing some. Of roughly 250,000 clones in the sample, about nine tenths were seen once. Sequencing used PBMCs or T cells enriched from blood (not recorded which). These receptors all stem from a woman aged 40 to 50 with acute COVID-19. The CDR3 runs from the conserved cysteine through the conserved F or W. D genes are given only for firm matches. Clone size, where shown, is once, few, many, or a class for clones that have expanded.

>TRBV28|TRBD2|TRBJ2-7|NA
CASSLAGGAYEQYF
TGTGCCAGCAGCTTAGCGGGGGGTGCCTACGAGCAGTACTTC
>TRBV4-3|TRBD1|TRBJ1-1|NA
CASSQQGVNTEAFF
TGCGCCAGCAGCCAACAGGGGGTGAACACTGAAGCTTTCTTT
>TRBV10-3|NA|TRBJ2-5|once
CAISRLVQETQYF
TGTGCCATCAGTCGACTCGTACAAGAGACCCAGTACTTC
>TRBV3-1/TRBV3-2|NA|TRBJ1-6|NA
CASSQSNPRNSPLHF
TGTGCCAGCAGCCAATCCAATCCTCGGAATTCACCCCTCCACTTT
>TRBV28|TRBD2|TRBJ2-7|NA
CASTPGRSSGNYEQYF
TGTGCCAGCACTCCCGGTCGCTCTAGCGGTAACTACGAGCAGTACTTC
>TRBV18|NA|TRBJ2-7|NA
CASSPQGRFYEQYF
TGTGCCAGCTCACCGCAGGGAAGATTCTACGAGCAGTACTTC
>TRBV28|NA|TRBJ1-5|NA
CASSTPGTRYSNQPQHF
TGTGCCAGCAGTACCCCAGGGACTCGGTATAGCAATCAGCCCCAGCATTTT
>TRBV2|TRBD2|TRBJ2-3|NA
CASNLAGRYTDTQYF
TGTGCCAGCAATCTAGCGGGGCGTTACACAGATACGCAGTATTTT
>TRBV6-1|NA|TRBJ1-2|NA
CASSEDYSRYGYTF
TGTGCCAGCAGTGAAGATTACAGCCGCTATGGCTACACCTTC
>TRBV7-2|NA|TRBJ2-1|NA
CASSLGQTYNEQFF
TGTGCCAGCAGCTTAGGGCAGACCTACAATGAGCAGTTCTTC
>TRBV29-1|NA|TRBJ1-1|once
CSVEGRAMNTEAFF
TGCAGCGTGGAGGGGAGAGCCATGAACACTGAAGCTTTCTTT
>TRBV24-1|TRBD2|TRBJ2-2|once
CAPIRGRAGELFF
TGTGCCCCGATCCGTGGGAGGGCCGGGGAGCTGTTTTTT
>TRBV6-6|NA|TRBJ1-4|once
CASSQRGQRLTNEKLFF
TGTGCCAGCAGTCAACGAGGACAGAGACTAACTAATGAAAAACTGTTTTTT
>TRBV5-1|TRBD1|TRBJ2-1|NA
CASSFEGAYYNEQFF
TGCGCCAGCAGCTTCGAGGGGGCTTACTACAATGAGCAGTTCTTC
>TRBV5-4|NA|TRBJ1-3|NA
CASSLETGSLGGNTIYF
TGTGCCAGCAGCTTGGAGACAGGCTCGTTAGGTGGAAACACCATATATTTT
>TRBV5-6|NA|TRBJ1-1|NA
CASSLARGRTEAFF
TGTGCCAGCAGCTTGGCGCGGGGACGCACTGAAGCTTTCTTT
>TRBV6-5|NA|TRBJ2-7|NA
CASRTEEGSSYEQYF
TGTGCCAGCAGAACGGAGGAGGGTAGCTCCTACGAGCAGTACTTC
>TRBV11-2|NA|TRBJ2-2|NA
CASSYIRDTGELFF
TGTGCCAGCAGCTACATCCGGGACACCGGGGAGCTGTTTTTT
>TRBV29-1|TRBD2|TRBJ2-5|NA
CSGSLAGGGETQYF
TGCAGCGGTAGCTTAGCGGGAGGAGGGGAGACCCAGTACTTC
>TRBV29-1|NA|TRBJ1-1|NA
CSVRQNTEAFF
TGCAGCGTCAGACAGAACACTGAAGCTTTCTTT
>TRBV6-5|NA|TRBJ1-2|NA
CASGDNYGYTF
TGTGCCAGTGGAGATAACTATGGCTACACCTTC
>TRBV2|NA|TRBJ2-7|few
CASKASVTPTYEQYF
TGTGCCAGCAAGGCCTCGGTGACACCGACCTACGAGCAGTACTTC
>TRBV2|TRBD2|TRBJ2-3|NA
CASSDGEPLPSGYTDTQYF
TGTGCCAGCAGTGATGGAGAGCCCCTTCCTAGCGGATACACAGATACGCAGTATTTT
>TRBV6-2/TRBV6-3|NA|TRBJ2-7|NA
CASSYSQVSYEQYF
TGTGCCAGCAGTTACTCACAGGTGTCCTACGAGCAGTACTTC
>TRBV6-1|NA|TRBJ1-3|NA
CASSSSSSGNTIYF
NA
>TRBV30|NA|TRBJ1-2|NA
CAWSGGAESNYGYTF
TGTGCCTGGAGTGGTGGGGCCGAGTCTAACTATGGCTACACCTTC
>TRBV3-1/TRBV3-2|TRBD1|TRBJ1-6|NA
CASSQTGNNSPLHF
TGTGCCAGCAGCCAGACAGGGAATAATTCACCCCTCCACTTT
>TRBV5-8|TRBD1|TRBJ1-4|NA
CASSFRGTGVEKLFF
TGTGCCAGCAGCTTCCGCGGGACAGGGGTTGAAAAACTGTTTTTT
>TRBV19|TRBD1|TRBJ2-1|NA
CASSIRDRGWDEQFF
TGTGCCAGTAGCATCCGGGACAGGGGTTGGGATGAGCAGTTCTTC
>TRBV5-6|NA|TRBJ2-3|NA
CASRGQRTDTQYF
TGTGCCAGCAGAGGACAGCGCACAGATACGCAGTATTTT
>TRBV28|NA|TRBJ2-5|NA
CASSPGSQETQYF
TGTGCCAGCAGTCCGGGGTCCCAAGAGACCCAGTACTTC
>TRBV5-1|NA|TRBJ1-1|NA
CASSLQGQNTEAFF
TGCGCCAGCAGCTTGCAGGGGCAGAACACTGAAGCTTTCTTT
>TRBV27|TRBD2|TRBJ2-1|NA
CASSSAPLAGGPGEQFF
TGTGCCAGCAGTTCCGCTCCTCTAGCGGGAGGGCCGGGTGAGCAGTTCTTC
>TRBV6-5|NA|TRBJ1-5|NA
CASSKNRANQPQHF
TGTGCCAGCAGCAAGAACAGGGCGAATCAGCCCCAGCATTTT
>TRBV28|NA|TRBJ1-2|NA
CASSLQVGGYTF
TGTGCCAGCAGTTTGCAGGTTGGTGGCTACACCTTC
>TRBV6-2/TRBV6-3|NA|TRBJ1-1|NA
CASSYRAGAMNTEAFF
TGTGCCAGCAGTTACCGCGCAGGGGCGATGAACACTGAAGCTTTCTTT
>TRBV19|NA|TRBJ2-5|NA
CASSPRSRGGQETQYF
TGTGCCAGTAGTCCACGCAGCAGGGGCGGCCAAGAGACCCAGTACTTC
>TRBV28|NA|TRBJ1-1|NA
CAGSAGGATEAFF
TGTGCCGGCTCAGCAGGCGGGGCCACTGAAGCTTTCTTT
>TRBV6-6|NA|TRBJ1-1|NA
CASSTILDGGKAFF
TGTGCCAGCAGCACCATACTGGACGGGGGGAAAGCTTTCTTT
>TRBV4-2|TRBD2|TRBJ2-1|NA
CASSQLLAGKSSYNEQFF
TGTGCCAGCAGCCAACTACTAGCGGGAAAAAGCTCCTACAATGAGCAGTTCTTC
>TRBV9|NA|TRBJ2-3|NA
CASSPPGRTTDTQYF
TGTGCCAGCAGCCCTCCGGGTCGAACCACAGATACGCAGTATTTT
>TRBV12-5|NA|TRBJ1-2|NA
CASGLVERRVGGYGYTF
TGTGCTAGTGGTTTGGTGGAAAGGAGAGTGGGAGGCTATGGCTACACCTTC
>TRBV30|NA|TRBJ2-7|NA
CAWRAGASYEQYF
TGTGCCTGGAGAGCAGGGGCTTCCTACGAGCAGTACTTC
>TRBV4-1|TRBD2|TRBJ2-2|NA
CASSQESPTSGVLTGELFF
TGCGCCAGCAGCCAAGAGAGCCCGACTAGCGGGGTCCTCACCGGGGAGCTGTTTTTT
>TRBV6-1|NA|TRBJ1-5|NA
CASSDGTSRNQPQHF
TGTGCCAGCAGTGACGGGACAAGTAGAAATCAGCCCCAGCATTTT
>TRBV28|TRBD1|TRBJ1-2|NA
CASSLVVRGLDGYTF
TGTGCCAGCAGTTTAGTAGTCAGGGGGCTGGACGGCTACACCTTC
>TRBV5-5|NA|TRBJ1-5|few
CASSLEPEKPQHF
TGTGCCAGCAGCTTGGAGCCGGAGAAGCCCCAGCATTTT
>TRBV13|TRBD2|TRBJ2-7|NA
CASSPRAGSYEQYF
TGTGCCAGCAGCCCCCGAGCGGGGTCCTACGAGCAGTACTTC
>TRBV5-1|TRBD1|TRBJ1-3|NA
CASSLDRGLGNTIYF
TGCGCCAGCAGCTTAGACAGGGGACTTGGAAACACCATATATTTT
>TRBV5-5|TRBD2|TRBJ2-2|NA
CASSVSGGAGGELFF
TGTGCCAGCAGCGTGAGCGGGGGGGCAGGCGGGGAGCTGTTTTTT
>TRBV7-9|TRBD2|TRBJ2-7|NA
CASSTTGLVYEQYF
TGTGCCAGCAGTACCACGGGACTAGTCTACGAGCAGTACTTC
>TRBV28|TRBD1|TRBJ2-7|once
CASTPSPGQGHEQYF
TGTGCCAGCACCCCCAGCCCGGGACAGGGCCACGAGCAGTACTTC
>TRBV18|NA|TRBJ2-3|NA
CASSTVTDTQYF
TGTGCCAGCTCAACAGTAACAGATACGCAGTATTTT
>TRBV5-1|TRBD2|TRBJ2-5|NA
CASSLSTLAEQETQYF
TGCGCCAGCAGCTTGTCTACACTAGCGGAACAAGAGACCCAGTACTTC
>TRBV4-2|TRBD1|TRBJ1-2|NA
CASSQHLQGAQLGYTF
TGTGCCAGCAGCCAACACCTACAGGGGGCGCAGCTCGGCTACACCTTC
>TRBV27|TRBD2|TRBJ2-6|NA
CASSLRLAGVPSGANVLTF
TGTGCCAGCAGTTTAAGACTAGCGGGTGTGCCCTCTGGGGCCAACGTCCTGACTTTC
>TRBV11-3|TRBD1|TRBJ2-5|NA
CASSFQGAEETQYF
TGTGCCAGCAGCTTTCAGGGGGCGGAGGAGACCCAGTACTTC